This TCR beta chain was profiled in a study of blood T cells in healthy people across ages. Findings of the study overall: Strong correlation existed between TCR beta diversity and naive T cell percentage.

Regarding this clonotype: Antigen unknown.

Samples had at least 6.5 million PBMCs isolated from them. Looked up from germline, CDR1 is SGHRS and CDR2 is YFSETQ. Between the trimmed V and J ends, which lost 4 bases and 0 bases, there was a span of 20 bases. This CDR3 comprises 17 residues. PCR was performed a second time for roughly 7 to 12 cycles using a sample-barcoded 5' primer and a J-beta primer mix. TCRdb used MiXCR to reprocess the 5' RACE reads, holding one entry per CDR3 protein. Of a few hundred thousand distinct CDR3 sequences detected, roughly half appear once; the ten largest clones hold under 65%. The chain recombines TRBV5-1 with TRBJ2-7, with D perhaps matching TRBD1 or TRBD2 (5 bases each). Sequenced: blood. The sequence was collected from a man between 60 and 70 years old in good health. CDR3 DNA: TGCGCCAGCAGCCCCCGAGGGGTGCAGGACATCTCCTACGAGCAGTACTTC. Translation: CASSPRGVQDISYEQYF.